These T cell receptor beta chains were read from a single sample in a study of blood T cell repertoires in COVID-19. Clones were sequenced by immunoSEQ multiplex PCR, and TCRdb holds only the in-frame ones, with some missing. The sample gives 90,000 to 120,000 clones, almost 85% of which show up once; 4.2% is in the top ten. Sequencing input: peripheral blood. Every receptor here comes from a human donor in a cohort sampled during active COVID-19. The CDR3 runs from the conserved cysteine through the conserved F or W. Fields, in order: D gene, J gene, clone size, V gene, CDR3 DNA, CDR3 protein. The D gene is left open where the match is weak. Where a row states a size, it is once, few, many or the class of an expanded clone; other rows omit it.

d_gene: TRBD1
j_gene: TRBJ1-6
abundance: -
v_gene: TRBV6-6
CDR3nt: TGTGCCAGCACCCTTGGACAGGATAATTCACCCCTCCACTTT
CDR3aa: CASTLGQDNSPLHF

d_gene: TRBD1
j_gene: TRBJ1-1
abundance: -
v_gene: TRBV11-2
CDR3nt: TGTGCCAGCAGCCCAGGGGGACCGGGCACTGAAGCTTTCTTT
CDR3aa: CASSPGGPGTEAFF

d_gene: -
j_gene: TRBJ1-2
abundance: -
v_gene: TRBV6-5
CDR3nt: TGTGCCAGCAGGCTGGACAGTAACTATGGCTACACCTTC
CDR3aa: CASRLDSNYGYTF

d_gene: TRBD1
j_gene: TRBJ1-1
abundance: -
v_gene: TRBV4-3
CDR3nt: TGCGCCAGCAGCCAAGATCAGGGGGGCATGAACACTGAAGCTTTCTTT
CDR3aa: CASSQDQGGMNTEAFF

d_gene: -
j_gene: TRBJ2-1
abundance: -
v_gene: TRBV9
CDR3nt: TGTGCCAGCAGCCCGAGACAGGACGGTGCCTACAATGAGCAGTTCTTC
CDR3aa: CASSPRQDGAYNEQFF

d_gene: -
j_gene: TRBJ1-3
abundance: few
v_gene: TRBV19
CDR3nt: TGTGCCAGTAGTGCAAGCGGTGGAAACACCATATATTTT
CDR3aa: CASSASGGNTIYF

d_gene: TRBD1
j_gene: TRBJ1-5
abundance: -
v_gene: TRBV4-2
CDR3nt: TGTGCCAGCAGCCAAGGGACAGGAGACAATCAGCCCCAGCATTTT
CDR3aa: CASSQGTGDNQPQHF

d_gene: -
j_gene: TRBJ2-5
abundance: -
v_gene: TRBV4-3
CDR3nt: TGCGCCAGCAGCCAACGGCGGGACCCGTACCAAGAGACCCAGTACTTC
CDR3aa: CASSQRRDPYQETQYF

d_gene: -
j_gene: TRBJ1-2
abundance: -
v_gene: TRBV28
CDR3nt: TGTGCCAGCAGCGTGGGAGGGGACCCTGGCTACACCTTC
CDR3aa: CASSVGGDPGYTF

d_gene: -
j_gene: TRBJ2-3
abundance: -
v_gene: TRBV12-3/TRBV12-4
CDR3nt: TGTGCCAGCAGTCTACTAGGAGATACGCAGTATTTT
CDR3aa: CASSLLGDTQYF

d_gene: -
j_gene: TRBJ2-1
abundance: -
v_gene: TRBV19
CDR3nt: TGTGCCAGTAGTCCCACCCGGAGGGGCAATGAGCAGTTCTTC
CDR3aa: CASSPTRRGNEQFF

d_gene: TRBD2
j_gene: TRBJ2-5
abundance: -
v_gene: TRBV7-3
CDR3nt: TGTGCCAGCAGCTTCACTAGCGGGATAAAGGAGACCCAGTACTTC
CDR3aa: CASSFTSGIKETQYF

d_gene: TRBD2
j_gene: TRBJ2-2
abundance: -
v_gene: TRBV7-9
CDR3nt: TGTGCCAGCAGGGGCCGAGCGGGAGGGCCGGCCGGGGAGCTGTTTTTT
CDR3aa: CASRGRAGGPAGELFF

d_gene: -
j_gene: TRBJ2-3
abundance: -
v_gene: TRBV30
CDR3nt: TGTGCCTGGAAGTTCGGGGGCGGGGGCAGCACAGATACGCAGTATTTT
CDR3aa: CAWKFGGGGSTDTQYF

d_gene: -
j_gene: TRBJ1-1
abundance: -
v_gene: TRBV18
CDR3nt: TGTGCCAGCTCACCTCGTCCCGGGAAGCAGGCTGAAGCTTTCTTT
CDR3aa: CASSPRPGKQAEAFF

d_gene: -
j_gene: TRBJ2-1
abundance: -
v_gene: TRBV10-3
CDR3nt: TGTGCCATCAGTCGGTCCGGGACAAATTTCTACAATGAGCAGTTCTTC
CDR3aa: CAISRSGTNFYNEQFF

d_gene: -
j_gene: TRBJ1-5
abundance: -
v_gene: TRBV6-1
CDR3nt: TGTGCCAGCAGTGAAGGGCAGGGCGGTCAGCCCCAGCATTTT
CDR3aa: CASSEGQGGQPQHF

d_gene: -
j_gene: TRBJ2-1
abundance: -
v_gene: TRBV23-1
CDR3nt: TGCGCCAGCAGTCAAGCGGGAAGGGCCTACAATGAGCAGTTCTTC
CDR3aa: CASSQAGRAYNEQFF